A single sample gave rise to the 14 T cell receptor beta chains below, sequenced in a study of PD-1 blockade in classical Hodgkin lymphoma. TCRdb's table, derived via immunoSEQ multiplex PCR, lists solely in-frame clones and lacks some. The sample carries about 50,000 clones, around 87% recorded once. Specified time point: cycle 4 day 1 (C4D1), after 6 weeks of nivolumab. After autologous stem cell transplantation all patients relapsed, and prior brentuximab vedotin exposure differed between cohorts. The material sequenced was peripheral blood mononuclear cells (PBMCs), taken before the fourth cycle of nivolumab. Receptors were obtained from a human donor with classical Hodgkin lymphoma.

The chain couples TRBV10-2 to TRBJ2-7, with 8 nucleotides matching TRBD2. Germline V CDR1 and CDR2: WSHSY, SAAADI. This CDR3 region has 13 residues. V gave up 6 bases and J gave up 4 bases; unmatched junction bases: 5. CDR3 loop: CASSSGLGYEQYF. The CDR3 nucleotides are TGCGCCAGCAGCTCGGGACTAGGGTACGAGCAGTACTTC.

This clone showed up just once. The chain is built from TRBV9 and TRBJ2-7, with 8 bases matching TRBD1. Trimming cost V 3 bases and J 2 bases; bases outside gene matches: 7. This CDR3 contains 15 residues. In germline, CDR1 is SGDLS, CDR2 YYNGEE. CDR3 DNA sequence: TGTGCCAGCAGCGCCACCGGGACAGGCCCCTACGAGCAGTACTTC. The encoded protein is CASSATGTGPYEQYF.

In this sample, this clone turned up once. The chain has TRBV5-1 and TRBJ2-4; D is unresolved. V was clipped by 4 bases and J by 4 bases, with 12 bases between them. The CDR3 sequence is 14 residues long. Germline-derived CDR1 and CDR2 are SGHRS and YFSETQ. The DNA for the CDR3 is TGCGCCAGCAGCCCGGAGATCGGGAAAAACATTCAGTACTTC. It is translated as CASSPEIGKNIQYF. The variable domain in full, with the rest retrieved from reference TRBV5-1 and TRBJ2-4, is KAGVTQTPRYLIKTRGQQVTLSCSPISGHRSVSWYQQTPGQGLQFLFEYFSETQRNKGNFPGRFSGRQFSNSRSEMNVSTLELGDSALYLCASSPEIGKNIQYFGAGTRLSVL.

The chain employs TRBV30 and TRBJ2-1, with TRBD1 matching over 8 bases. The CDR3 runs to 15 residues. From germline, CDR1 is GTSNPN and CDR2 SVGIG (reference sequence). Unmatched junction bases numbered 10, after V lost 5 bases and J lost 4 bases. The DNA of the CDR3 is TGTGCCTGGCAGCGGACAGGGTTCAAATACAATGAGCAGTTCTTC. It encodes CAWQRTGFKYNEQFF.

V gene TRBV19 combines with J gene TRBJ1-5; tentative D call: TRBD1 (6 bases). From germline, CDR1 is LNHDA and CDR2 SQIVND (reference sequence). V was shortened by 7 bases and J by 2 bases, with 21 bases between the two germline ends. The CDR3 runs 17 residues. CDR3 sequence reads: CASNGGGGWAGNQPQHF. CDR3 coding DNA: TGTGCCAGTAACGGAGGGGGGGGTTGGGCTGGCAATCAGCCCCAGCATTTT.

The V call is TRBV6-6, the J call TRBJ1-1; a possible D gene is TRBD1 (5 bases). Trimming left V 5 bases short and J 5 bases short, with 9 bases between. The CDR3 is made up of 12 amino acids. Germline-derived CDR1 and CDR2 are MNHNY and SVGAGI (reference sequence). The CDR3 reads CASSPTGTEAFF. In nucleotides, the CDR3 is TGTGCCAGCAGTCCCACAGGTACTGAAGCTTTCTTT.

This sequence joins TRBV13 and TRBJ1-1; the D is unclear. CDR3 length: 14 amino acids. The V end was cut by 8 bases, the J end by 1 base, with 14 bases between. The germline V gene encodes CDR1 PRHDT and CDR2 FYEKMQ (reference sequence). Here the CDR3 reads CASAARPRNTEAFF. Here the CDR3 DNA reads TGTGCCAGCGCGGCAAGACCGAGGAACACTGAAGCTTTCTTT. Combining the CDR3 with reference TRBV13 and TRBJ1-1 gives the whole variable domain AAGVIQSPRHLIKEKRETATLKCYPIPRHDTVYWYQQGPGQDPQFLISFYEKMQSDKGSIPDRFSAQQFSDYHSELNMSSLELGDSALYFCASAARPRNTEAFFGQGTRLTVV.

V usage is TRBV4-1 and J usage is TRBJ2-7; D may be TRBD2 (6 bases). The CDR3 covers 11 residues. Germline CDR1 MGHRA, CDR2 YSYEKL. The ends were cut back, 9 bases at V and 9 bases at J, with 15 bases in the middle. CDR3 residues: CASMGGNGQYF. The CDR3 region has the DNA TGCGCCAGTATGGGGGGAAATGGGCAGTACTTC.

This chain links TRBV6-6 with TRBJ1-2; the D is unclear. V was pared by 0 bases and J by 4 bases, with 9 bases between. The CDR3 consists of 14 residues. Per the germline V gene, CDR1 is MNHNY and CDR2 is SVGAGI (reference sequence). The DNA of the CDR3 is TGTGCCAGCAGTTACTCAGGGTCGGGCTATGGCTACACCTTC. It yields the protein CASSYSGSGYGYTF.

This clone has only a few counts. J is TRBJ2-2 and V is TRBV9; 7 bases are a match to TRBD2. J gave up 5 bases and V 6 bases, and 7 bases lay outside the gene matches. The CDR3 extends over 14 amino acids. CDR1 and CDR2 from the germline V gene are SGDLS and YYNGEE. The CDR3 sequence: CASTSGHGTGELFF. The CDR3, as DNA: TGTGCCAGCACTAGCGGCCATGGTACCGGGGAGCTGTTTTTT.

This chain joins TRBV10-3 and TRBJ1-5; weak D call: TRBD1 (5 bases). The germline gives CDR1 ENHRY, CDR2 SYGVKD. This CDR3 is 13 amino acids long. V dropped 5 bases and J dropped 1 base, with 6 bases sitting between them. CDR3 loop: CAISRDSNQPQHF. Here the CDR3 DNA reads TGTGCCATCAGTAGGGACAGCAATCAGCCCCAGCATTTT.

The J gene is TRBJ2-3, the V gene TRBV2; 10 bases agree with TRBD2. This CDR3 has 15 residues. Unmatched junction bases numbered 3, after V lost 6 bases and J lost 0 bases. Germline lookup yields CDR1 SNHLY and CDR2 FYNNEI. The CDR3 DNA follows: TGTGCCAGCAGCCTAGCGGGAGCTAGCACAGATACGCAGTATTTT. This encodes CASSLAGASTDTQYF.

CDR3 sequence reads: CASSLAGQYEQYF. The CDR3 nucleotides read TGCGCCAGCAGCTTGGCAGGCCAATACGAGCAGTACTTC. This sequence joins TRBV5-1 and TRBJ2-7, with unresolved D. This CDR3 is 13 amino acids long. Trimming removed 0 bases from V and 4 bases from J, with 8 bases in between. Germline loops: CDR1 SGHRS, CDR2 YFSETQ.

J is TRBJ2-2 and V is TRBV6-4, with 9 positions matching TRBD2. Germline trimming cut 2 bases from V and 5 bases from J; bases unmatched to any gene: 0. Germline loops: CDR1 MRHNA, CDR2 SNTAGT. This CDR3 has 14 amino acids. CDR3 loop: CASSDLAGTGELFF. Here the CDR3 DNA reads TGTGCCAGCAGTGACCTAGCGGGGACCGGGGAGCTGTTTTTT.